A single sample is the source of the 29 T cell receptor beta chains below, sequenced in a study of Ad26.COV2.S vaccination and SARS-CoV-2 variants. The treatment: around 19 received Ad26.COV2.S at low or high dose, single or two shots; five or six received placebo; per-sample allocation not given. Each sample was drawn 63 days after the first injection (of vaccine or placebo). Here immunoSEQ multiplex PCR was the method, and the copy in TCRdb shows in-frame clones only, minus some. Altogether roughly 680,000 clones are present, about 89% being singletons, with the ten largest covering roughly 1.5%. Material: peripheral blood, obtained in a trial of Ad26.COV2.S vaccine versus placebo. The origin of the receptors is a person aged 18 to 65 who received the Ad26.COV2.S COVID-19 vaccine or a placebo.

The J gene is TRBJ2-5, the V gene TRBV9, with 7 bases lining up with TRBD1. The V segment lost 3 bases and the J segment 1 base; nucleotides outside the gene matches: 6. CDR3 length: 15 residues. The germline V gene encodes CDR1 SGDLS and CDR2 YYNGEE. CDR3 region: CASSATTGSQETQYF. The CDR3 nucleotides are TGTGCCAGCAGCGCCACGACAGGGAGCCAAGAGACCCAGTACTTC.

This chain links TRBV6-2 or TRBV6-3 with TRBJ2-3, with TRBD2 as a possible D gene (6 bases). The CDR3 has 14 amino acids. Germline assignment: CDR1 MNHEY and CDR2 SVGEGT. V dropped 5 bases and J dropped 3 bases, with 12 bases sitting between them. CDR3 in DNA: TGTGCCAGCAGTCGACTAGGGGTTACAGATACGCAGTATTTT. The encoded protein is CASSRLGVTDTQYF.

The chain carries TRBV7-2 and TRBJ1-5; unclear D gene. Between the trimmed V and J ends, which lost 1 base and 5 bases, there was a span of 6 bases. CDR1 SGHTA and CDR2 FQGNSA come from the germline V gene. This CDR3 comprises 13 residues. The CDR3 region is CASSLVQYQPQHF. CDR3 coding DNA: TGTGCCAGCAGCTTAGTTCAGTATCAGCCCCAGCATTTT.

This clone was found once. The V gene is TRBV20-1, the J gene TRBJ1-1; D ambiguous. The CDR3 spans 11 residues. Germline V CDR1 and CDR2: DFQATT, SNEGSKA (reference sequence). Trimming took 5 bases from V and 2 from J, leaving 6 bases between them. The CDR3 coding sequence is TGCAGTGCTTGGTTTAACACTGAAGCTTTCTTT. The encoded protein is CSAWFNTEAFF.

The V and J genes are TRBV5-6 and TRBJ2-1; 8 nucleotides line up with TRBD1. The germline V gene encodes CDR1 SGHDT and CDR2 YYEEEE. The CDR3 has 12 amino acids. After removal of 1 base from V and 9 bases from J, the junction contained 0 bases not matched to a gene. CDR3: CASSLTGGEQFF. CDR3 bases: TGTGCCAGCAGCTTGACAGGGGGTGAGCAGTTCTTC.

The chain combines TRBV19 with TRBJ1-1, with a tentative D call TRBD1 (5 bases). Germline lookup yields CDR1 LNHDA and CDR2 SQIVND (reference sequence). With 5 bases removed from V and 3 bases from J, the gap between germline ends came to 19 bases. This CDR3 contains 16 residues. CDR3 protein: CASSHVGGRYDTEAFF. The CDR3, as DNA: TGTGCCAGTAGTCACGTCGGGGGGAGGTACGACACTGAAGCTTTCTTT. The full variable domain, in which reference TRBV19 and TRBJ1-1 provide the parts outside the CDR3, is DGGITQSPKYLFRKEGQNVTLSCEQNLNHDAMYWYRQDPGQGLRLIYYSQIVNDFQKGDIAEGYSVSREKKESFPLTVTSAQKNPTAFYLCASSHVGGRYDTEAFFGQGTRLTVV.

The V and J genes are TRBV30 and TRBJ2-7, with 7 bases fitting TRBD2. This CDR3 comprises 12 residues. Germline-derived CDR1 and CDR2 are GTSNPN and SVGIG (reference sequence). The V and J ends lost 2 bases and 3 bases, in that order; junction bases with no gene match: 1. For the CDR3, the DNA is TGTGCCTGGAGTCCTAGCGGCTACGAGCAGTACTTC. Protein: CAWSPSGYEQYF.

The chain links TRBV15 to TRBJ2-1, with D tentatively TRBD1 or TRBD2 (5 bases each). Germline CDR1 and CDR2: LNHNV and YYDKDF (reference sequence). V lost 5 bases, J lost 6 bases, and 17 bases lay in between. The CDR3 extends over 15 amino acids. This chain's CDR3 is CATSSLRAGGNEQFF. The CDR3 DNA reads TGTGCCACCAGCTCCCTTCGGGCTGGGGGCAATGAGCAGTTCTTC.

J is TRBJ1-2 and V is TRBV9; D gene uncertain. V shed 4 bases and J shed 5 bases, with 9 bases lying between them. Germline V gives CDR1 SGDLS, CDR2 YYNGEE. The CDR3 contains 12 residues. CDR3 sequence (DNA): TGTGCCAGCAGCAGGACGAGTTATGGCTACACCTTC. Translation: CASSRTSYGYTF.

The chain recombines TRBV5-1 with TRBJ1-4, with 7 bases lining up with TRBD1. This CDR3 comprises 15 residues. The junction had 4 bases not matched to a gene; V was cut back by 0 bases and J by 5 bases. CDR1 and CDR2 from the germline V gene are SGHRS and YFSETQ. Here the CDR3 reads CASSLGGQMNEKLFF. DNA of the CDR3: TGCGCCAGCAGCTTGGGGGGACAGATGAATGAAAAACTGTTTTTT.

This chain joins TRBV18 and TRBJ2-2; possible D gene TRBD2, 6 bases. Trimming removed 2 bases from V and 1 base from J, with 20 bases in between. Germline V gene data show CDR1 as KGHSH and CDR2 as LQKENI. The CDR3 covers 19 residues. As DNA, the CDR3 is TGTGCCAGCTCACCAACACATGGGGGGAGAAAACAGAACACCGGGGAGCTGTTTTTT. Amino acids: CASSPTHGGRKQNTGELFF.

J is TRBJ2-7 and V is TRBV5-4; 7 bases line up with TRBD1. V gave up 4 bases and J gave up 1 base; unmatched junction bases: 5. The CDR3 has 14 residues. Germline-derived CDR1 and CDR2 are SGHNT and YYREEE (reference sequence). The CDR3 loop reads CASSARDSSYEQYF. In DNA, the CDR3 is TGTGCCAGCAGCGCAAGGGACAGTTCCTACGAGCAGTACTTC. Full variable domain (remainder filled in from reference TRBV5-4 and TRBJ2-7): ETGVTQSPTHLIKTRGQQVTLRCSSQSGHNTVSWYQQALGQGPQFIFQYYREEENGRGNFPPRFSGLQFPNYSSELNVNALELDDSALYLCASSARDSSYEQYFGPGTRLTVT.

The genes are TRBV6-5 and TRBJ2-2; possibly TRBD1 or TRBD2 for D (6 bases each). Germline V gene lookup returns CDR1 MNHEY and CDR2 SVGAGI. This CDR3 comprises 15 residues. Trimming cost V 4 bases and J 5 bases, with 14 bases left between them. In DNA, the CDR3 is TGTGCCAGCAGTTTCGGGGGCGCGGGAACCGGGGAGCTGTTTTTT. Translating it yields CASSFGGAGTGELFF.

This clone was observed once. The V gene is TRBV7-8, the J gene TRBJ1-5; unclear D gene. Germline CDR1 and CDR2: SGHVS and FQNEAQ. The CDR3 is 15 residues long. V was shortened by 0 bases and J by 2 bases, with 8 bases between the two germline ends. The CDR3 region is CASSLAARGNQPQHF. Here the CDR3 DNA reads TGTGCCAGCAGCTTAGCGGCCCGGGGCAATCAGCCCCAGCATTTT.

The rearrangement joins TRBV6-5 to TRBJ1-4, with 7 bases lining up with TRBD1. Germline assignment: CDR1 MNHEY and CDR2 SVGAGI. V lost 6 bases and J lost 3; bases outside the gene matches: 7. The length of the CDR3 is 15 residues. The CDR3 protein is CASSAYRGANEKLFF. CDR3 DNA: TGTGCCAGCAGCGCATACAGGGGAGCTAATGAAAAACTGTTTTTT.

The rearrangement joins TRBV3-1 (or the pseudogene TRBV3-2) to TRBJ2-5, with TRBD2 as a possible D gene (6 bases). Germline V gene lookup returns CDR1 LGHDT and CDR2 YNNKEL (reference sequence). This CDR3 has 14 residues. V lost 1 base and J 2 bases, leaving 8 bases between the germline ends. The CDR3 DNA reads TGTGCCAGCAGCCAAGCGGGGGAACAAGAGACCCAGTACTTC. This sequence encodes CASSQAGEQETQYF.

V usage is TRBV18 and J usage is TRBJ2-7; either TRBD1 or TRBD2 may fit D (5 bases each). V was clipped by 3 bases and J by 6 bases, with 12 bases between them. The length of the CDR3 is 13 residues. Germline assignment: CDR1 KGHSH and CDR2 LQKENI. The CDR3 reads CASSPGPGAEQYF. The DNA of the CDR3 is TGTGCCAGCTCACCGGGTCCCGGGGCCGAGCAGTACTTC.

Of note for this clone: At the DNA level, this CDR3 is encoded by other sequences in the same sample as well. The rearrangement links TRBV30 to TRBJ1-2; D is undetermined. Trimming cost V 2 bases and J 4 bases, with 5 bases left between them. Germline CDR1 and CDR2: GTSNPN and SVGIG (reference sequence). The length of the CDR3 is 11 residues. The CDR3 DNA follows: TGTGCCTGGAGTACTGGCTATGGCTACACCTTC. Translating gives CAWSTGYGYTF.

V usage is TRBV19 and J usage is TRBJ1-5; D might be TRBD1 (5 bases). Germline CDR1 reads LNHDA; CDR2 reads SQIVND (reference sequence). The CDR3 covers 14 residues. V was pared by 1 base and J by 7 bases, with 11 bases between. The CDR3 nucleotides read TGTGCCAGTAGTATAGTCGGGGCTGGGCAGCCCCAGCATTTT. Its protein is CASSIVGAGQPQHF.

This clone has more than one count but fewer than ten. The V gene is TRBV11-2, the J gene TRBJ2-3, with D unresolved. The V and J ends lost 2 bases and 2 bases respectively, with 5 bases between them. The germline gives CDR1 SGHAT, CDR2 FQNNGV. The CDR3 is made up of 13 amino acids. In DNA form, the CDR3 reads TGTGCCAGCAGCTTAATACTCACAGATACGCAGTATTTT. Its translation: CASSLILTDTQYF.

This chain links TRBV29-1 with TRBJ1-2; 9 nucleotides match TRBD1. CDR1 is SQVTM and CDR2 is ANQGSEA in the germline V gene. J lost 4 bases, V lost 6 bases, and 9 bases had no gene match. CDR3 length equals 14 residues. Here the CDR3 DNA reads TGCAGCGTGACACCGGGACAGGGAGGCTATGGCTACACCTTC. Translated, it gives CSVTPGQGGYGYTF.

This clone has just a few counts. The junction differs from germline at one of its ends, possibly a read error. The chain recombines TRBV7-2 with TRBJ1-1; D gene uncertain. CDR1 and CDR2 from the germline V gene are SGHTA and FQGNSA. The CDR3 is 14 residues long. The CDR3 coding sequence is TGTGCCAGCAGCATAGCGTTGGAGAGTACTGAAGCTTTCTTT. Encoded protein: CASSIALESTEAFF.

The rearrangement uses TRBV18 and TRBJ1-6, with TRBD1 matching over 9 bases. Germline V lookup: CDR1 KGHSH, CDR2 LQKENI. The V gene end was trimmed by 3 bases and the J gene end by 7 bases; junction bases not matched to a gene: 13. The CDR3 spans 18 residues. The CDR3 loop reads CASSPAVQGATSNSPLHF. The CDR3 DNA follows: TGTGCCAGCTCACCTGCCGTACAGGGGGCAACGTCAAATTCACCCCTCCACTTT.

For the CDR3, the DNA is TGTGCCAGTAGTATAAACCTGGCAGAAGAAACTGAAGCTTTCTTT. Residues: CASSINLAEETEAFF. The chain couples TRBV19 to TRBJ1-1; D remains unclear. With 2 bases removed from V and 5 bases from J, the gap between germline ends came to 15 bases. The germline gives CDR1 LNHDA, CDR2 SQIVND (reference sequence). This CDR3 region has 15 residues.

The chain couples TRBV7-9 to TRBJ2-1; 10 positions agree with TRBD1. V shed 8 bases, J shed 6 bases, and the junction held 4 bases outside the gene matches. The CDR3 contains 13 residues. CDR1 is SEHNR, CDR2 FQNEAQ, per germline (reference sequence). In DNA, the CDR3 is TGTGCCAGCCTGACAGGGGGCTTCAATGAGCAGTTCTTC. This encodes CASLTGGFNEQFF.

The DNA of the CDR3 is TGTGCCAGCAGCCTAGGGACATCTACTAACTATGGCTACACCTTC. It translates to CASSLGTSTNYGYTF. V usage is TRBV7-2 and J usage is TRBJ1-2; D perhaps matches TRBD1 (6 bases). Per germline, CDR1 SGHTA and CDR2 FQGNSA. V dropped 5 bases and J dropped 0 bases, with 13 bases sitting between them. The CDR3 has 15 amino acids.

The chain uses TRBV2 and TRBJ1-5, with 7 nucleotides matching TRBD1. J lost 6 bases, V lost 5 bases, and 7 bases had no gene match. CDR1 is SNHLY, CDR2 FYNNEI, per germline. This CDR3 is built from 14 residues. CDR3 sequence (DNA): TGTGCCAGCAGTACCGAGACAGGGTCTCAGCCCCAGCATTTT. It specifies CASSTETGSQPQHF. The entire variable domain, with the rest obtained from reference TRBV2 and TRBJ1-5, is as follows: EPEVTQTPSHQVTQMGQEVILRCVPISNHLYFYWYRQILGQKVEFLVSFYNNEISEKSEIFDDQFSVERPDGSNFTLKIRSTKLEDSAMYFCASSTETGSQPQHFGDGTRLSIL.

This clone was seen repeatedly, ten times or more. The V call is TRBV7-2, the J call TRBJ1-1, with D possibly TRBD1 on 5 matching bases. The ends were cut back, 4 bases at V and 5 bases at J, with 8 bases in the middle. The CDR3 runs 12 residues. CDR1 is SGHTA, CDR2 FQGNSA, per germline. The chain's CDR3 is CASSWGGTEAFF. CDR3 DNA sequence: TGTGCCAGCAGCTGGGGGGGGACTGAAGCTTTCTTT.

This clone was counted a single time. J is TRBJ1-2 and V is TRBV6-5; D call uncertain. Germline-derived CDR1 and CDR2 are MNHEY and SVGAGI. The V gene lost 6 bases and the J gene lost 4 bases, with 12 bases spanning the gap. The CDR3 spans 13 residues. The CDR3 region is CASRPQLGYGYTF. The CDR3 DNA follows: TGTGCCAGCAGACCCCAGTTGGGCTATGGCTACACCTTC.